This T cell receptor beta chain was sequenced during a study of monozygotic twins with cystic fibrosis (dated by TCRdb to the early 2020s). Concerning the study at large: Barcoded libraries were prepared with about 14 PCR cycles from approximately 2.7 micrograms of fragmented DNA. On the day blood was drawn, the twins' weight-for-height and FEVPerc (FEV1 disease centile) were ranked against those of the 1,060 cohort participants. Ten female and six male twin pairs, aged roughly 2.0 to 40 years (median around 10 years) and mostly children and adolescents, were included in the cohort. To gauge how much genetics shapes V and J gene usage, the researchers compared TCR beta repertoires both within and across 16 monozygotic twin pairs who have cystic fibrosis. Data for three of the twin pairs had previously been reported in another context.

The twin pairs came from the European Cystic Fibrosis Twin and Sibling Study Cohort, a cohort that recruited patients from about 160 CF clinics across 14 European countries. Zygosity and CFTR genotype were verified in-house, and zygosity was tested by multiplex PCR of nine short tandem repeat loci. Peripheral blood was taken from each twin, and clinical parameters were recorded on the day of blood sampling. Phenol/chloroform extraction was used to isolate genomic DNA from peripheral blood cells, and the DNA was then kept in TE buffer at 4 degrees C. The junction shows trimming of 1 base on V and 5 bases on J, plus 8 bases between the germline ends. Sequences SEHNR (CDR1) and FQNEAQ (CDR2) are obtained from the germline V gene (reference sequence). The CDR3, cysteine through phenylalanine, is 13 amino acids long. Only the CDR3 DNA is retained, 39 bases long and in frame from the first base. Broader findings and caveats from the paper: V gene usage was most similar to the co-twin for 13 of 16 pairs, and J usage for 8 of 16 pairs, suggesting genetic constraints. Significantly higher nucleotide-identical clonotype sharing was observed within monozygotic CF twin pairs than between unrelated CF individuals (P = 0.000026, Mann-Whitney). No association turned up between shared CDR3 numbers and age, concordance or disease severity, and the cohort was small. Simpson clonality was generally low (median around 0.01), suggesting a naive-dominated repertoire, with higher clonality in the most severely affected patients.

Following the manufacturer's instructions, TCR beta CDR3 regions were amplified by multiplex PCR with the immunoSEQ immune profiling system. Sequencing was performed on an Illumina NextSeq system. In the paper's pipeline: Sequence data were processed on the immunoSEQ Analyzer platform, and clonality was calculated as the square root of Simpson's index of productive rearrangements. Similarity in V and J usage was measured by Jensen-Shannon distance, and OLGA was used to compute CDR3 generation probabilities. Shared CDR3 sequences were searched in the immuneACCESS database (August 2020) and in VDJdb (December 2020). Here the immuneACCESS table is served through TCRdb, limited to in-frame sequences with V and J called. Missing clones are a known gap in these copies; in checked studies unresolved V genes cover under half, and the rest lacks a known reason. D and trimming were read from the DNA, whereas the V and J calls and clone size are those reported in that table. The sample table holds 15,000 to 20,000 clones, of which 75% to 95% were seen once. Jointly, the top ten make up 1.5% to 2% of the sample.

On this clone itself: Its antigen specificity is not known. No per-base quality is available; no much larger clone lies one base away.

The rearranged segments are TRBV7-9 and TRBJ2-5, with the D gene call left open. The sample taken for sequencing was blood. The origin of this receptor is a girl aged 2 to 10 with cystic fibrosis. The sequenced DNA is TGTGCCAGCAGCTTAGGGCTCGGGGAGACCCAGTACTTC. This is translated as CASSLGLGETQYF.